Reported below is one T cell receptor beta chain. The antigen remains undetermined. The record originates from a study of T cell responses to AZD1222 COVID-19 vaccine. Libraries were prepared by immunoSEQ multiplex PCR; TCRdb keeps only in-frame clonotypes and omits some of them. The data contain more than 85,000 clones, around 73% of them singletons. Germline-derived CDR1 and CDR2 are SGHTA and FQGNSA. There are 15 residues in the CDR3. V was shortened by 6 bases and J by 2 bases, with 17 bases between the two germline ends. Study observations and caveats: Sampling captured repertoires only after the peak T cell response. Reports say nearly half of spike-specific TCRs go after unmutated variant regions.

This chain uses TRBV7-2 with TRBJ2-7; maybe TRBD2 (6 bases). Here the sequenced sample was peripheral blood, taken on day 0 of AZD1222 vaccination. This clonotype was sampled from an adult in good health. The CDR3 here is CASSLDSGSTYEQYF. CDR3 coding DNA: TGTGCCAGCAGTCTAGACAGCGGGTCTACCTACGAGCAGTACTTC. Variable domain in full (rest from reference TRBV7-2 and TRBJ2-7): GAGVSQSPSNKVTEKGKDVELRCDPISGHTALYWYRQSLGQGLEFLIYFQGNSAPDKSGLPSDRFSAERTGGSVSTLTIQRTQQEDSAVYLCASSLDSGSTYEQYFGPGTRLTVT.